This T cell receptor beta chain emerged from a study of CD8 T cells in Susac syndrome. For this clonotype: Its antigen is still unknown.

Reverse transcription used 0.5 to 1 ug RNA and random hexamers. It was immunoSEQ multiplex PCR that amplified TCR beta CDR3 across 54 Vbeta and 13 Jbeta. TCRdb re-derived calls from the immunoSEQ multiplex PCR reads in MiXCR, one entry per CDR3 protein. In the table there are about 210,000 distinct CDR3 sequences, about 94% of which are singletons. Regarding the study as a whole: The CD4+ T cell repertoires in Susac syndrome did not show any clonal expansion.

This TCR was recovered from a human donor with Susac syndrome. The sample was CD4+ T cells from PBMCs.

DNA for the CDR3: TGTGCCAGCAGCGTCGGGGGGATGGGTCCCTACGAGCAGTACTTC. Translating gives CASSVGGMGPYEQYF. The chain is built from TRBV7-6 and TRBJ2-7, with TRBD2 identical over 7 bases. There are 15 residues in the CDR3. V dropped 5 bases and J dropped 2; count of bases not matched to a gene: 9. Germline CDR1 SGHVS, CDR2 FNYEAQ.